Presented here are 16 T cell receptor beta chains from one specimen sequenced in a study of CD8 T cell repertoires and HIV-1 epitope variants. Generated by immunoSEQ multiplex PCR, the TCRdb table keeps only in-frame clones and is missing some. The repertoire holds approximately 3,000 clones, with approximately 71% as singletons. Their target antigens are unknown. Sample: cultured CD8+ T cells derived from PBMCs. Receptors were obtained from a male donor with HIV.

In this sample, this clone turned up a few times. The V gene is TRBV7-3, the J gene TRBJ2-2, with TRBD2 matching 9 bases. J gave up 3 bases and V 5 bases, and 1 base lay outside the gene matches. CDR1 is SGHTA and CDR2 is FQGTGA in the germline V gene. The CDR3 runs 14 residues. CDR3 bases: TGTGCCAGCAGCCGACTAGCGGACACCGGGGAGCTGTTTTTT. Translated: CASSRLADTGELFF.

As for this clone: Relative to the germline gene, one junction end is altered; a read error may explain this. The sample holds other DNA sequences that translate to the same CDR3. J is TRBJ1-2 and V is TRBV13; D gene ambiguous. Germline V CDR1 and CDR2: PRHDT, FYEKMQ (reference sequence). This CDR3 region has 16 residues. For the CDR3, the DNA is TGCGCCAGCAGCCAAGATCCCCCAGACTTGGACTATGGCTACACCTTC. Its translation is CASSQDPPDLDYGYTF.

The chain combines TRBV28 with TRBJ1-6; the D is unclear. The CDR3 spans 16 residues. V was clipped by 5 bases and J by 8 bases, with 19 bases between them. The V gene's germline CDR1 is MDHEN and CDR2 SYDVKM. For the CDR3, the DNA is TGTGCCAGCAGTATTCAGTCAGGCCCATCGGATTCACCCCTCCACTTT. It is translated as CASSIQSGPSDSPLHF.

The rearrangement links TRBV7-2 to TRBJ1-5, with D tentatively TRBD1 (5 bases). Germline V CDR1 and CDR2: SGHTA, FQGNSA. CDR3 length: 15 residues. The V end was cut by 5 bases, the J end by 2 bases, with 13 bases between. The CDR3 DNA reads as TGTGCCAGCAGCCCGGCCCTGGGGGGCAATCAGCCCCAGCATTTT. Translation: CASSPALGGNQPQHF.

CDR3 loop: CASSRTGPANTGELFF. The CDR3 bases are TGCGCCAGCAGCCGGACAGGGCCCGCGAACACCGGGGAGCTGTTTTTT. V gene TRBV4-1 combines with J gene TRBJ2-2; 8 bases agree with TRBD1. V dropped 4 bases and J dropped 0; count of bases not matched to a gene: 4. There are 16 residues in the CDR3. Germline lookup yields CDR1 MGHRA and CDR2 YSYEKL.

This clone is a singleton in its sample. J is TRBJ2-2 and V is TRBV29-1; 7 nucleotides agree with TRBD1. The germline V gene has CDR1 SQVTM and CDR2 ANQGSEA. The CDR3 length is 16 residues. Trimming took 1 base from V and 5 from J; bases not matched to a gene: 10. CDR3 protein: CSVEATQGWGTGELFF. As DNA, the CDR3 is TGCAGCGTTGAAGCGACACAGGGGTGGGGGACCGGGGAGCTGTTTTTT.

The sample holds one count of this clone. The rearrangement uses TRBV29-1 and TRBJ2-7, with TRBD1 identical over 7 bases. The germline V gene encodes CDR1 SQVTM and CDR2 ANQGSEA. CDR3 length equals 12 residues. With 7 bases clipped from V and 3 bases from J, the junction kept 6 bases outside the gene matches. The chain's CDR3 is CSGLGQFYEQYF. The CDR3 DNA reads TGCAGCGGGCTGGGACAGTTCTACGAGCAGTACTTC.

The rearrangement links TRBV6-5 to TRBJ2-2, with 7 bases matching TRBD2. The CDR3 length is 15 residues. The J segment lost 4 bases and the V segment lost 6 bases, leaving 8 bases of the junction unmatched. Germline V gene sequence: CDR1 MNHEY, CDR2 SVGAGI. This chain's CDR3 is CASRLGGTATGELFF. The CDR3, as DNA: TGTGCCAGCAGGTTGGGGGGGACGGCCACCGGGGAGCTGTTTTTT.

The CDR3 is CASSPPEKASYEQYF. The CDR3 DNA reads TGTGCCAGCAGTCCCCCCGAGAAGGCCTCCTACGAGCAGTACTTC. The chain carries TRBV6-5 and TRBJ2-7; D remains ambiguous. This CDR3 has 15 residues. Germline V gives CDR1 MNHEY, CDR2 SVGAGI. Trimming stripped 5 bases from V and 0 bases from J, with 14 bases between.

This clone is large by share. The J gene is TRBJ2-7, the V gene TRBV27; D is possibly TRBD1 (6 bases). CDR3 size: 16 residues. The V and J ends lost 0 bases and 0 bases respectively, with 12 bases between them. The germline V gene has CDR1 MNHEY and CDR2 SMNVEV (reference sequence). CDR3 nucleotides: TGTGCCAGCAGTTTATCACAGGGAACCCTCTCCTACGAGCAGTACTTC. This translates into CASSLSQGTLSYEQYF.

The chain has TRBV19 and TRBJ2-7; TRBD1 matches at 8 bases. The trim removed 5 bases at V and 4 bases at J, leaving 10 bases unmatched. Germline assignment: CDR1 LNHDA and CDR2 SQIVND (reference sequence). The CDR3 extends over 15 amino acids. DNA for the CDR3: TGTGCCAGTAGTCCAGGACAGGGCCCTCTTTACGAGCAGTACTTC. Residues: CASSPGQGPLYEQYF.

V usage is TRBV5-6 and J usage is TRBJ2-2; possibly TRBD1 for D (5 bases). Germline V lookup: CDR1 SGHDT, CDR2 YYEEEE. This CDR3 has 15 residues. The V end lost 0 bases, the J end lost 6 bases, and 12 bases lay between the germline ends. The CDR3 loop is CASSLGTGVAGELFF. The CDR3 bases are TGTGCCAGCAGCTTGGGAACAGGTGTGGCCGGGGAGCTGTTTTTT.

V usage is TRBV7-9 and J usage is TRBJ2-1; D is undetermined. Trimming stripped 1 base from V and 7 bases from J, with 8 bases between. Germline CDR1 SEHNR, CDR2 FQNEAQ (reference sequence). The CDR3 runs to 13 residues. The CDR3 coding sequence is TGTGCCAGCAGCTTAGTGTTGAAGAATGAGCAGTTCTTC. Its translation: CASSLVLKNEQFF. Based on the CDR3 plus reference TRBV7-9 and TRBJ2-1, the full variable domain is DTGVSQNPRHKITKRGQNVTFRCDPISEHNRLYWYRQTLGQGPEFLTYFQNEAQLEKSRLLSDRFSAERPKGSFSTLEIQRTEQGDSAMYLCASSLVLKNEQFFGPGTRLTVL.

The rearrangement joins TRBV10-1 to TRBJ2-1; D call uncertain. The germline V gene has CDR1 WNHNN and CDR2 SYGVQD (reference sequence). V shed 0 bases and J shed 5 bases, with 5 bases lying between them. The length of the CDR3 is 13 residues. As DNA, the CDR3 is TGCGCCAGCAGTGAGTCGTACGACAATGAGCAGTTCTTC. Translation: CASSESYDNEQFF.

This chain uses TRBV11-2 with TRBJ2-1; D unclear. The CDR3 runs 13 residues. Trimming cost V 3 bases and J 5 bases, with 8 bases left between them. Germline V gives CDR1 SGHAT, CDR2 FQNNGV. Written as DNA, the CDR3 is TGTGCCAGCAGCTTGGGATCCCACAATGAGCAGTTCTTC. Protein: CASSLGSHNEQFF.

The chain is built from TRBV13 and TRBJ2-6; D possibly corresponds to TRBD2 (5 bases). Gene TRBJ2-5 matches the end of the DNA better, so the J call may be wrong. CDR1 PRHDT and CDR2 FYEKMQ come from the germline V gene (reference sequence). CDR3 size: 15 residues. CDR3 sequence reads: CASSSAGIDQETQYF. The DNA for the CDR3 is TGTGCCAGCAGCTCCGCCGGGATAGATCAAGAGACCCAGTACTTC.